The 25 T cell receptor beta chains in this list originate from one sample, sequenced in a study of blood T cells in healthy people across ages. A J-beta primer mix and a sample-barcoded 5' primer were used in a second PCR of about 7 to 12 cycles. MiXCR was run by TCRdb on the 5' RACE reads, yielding one entry per CDR3 protein. The sample has approximately 1.5 million distinct CDR3 sequences; 35% to 45% are singletons. The material sequenced was blood. Every receptor here comes from a woman under 30 in good health.

The chain recombines TRBV28 with TRBJ2-1, with TRBD1 identical over 8 bases. The CDR3 runs to 16 residues. Germline assignment: CDR1 MDHEN and CDR2 SYDVKM. After removal of 5 bases from V and 0 bases from J, the junction contained 6 bases not matched to a gene. CDR3 nucleotide sequence: TGTGCCAGCAGTACTTGGACAGGGAGCTCCTACAATGAGCAGTTCTTC. Its translation is CASSTWTGSSYNEQFF.

The chain employs TRBV7-9 and TRBJ1-2, with D possibly being TRBD1 (6 bases). Germline lookup yields CDR1 SEHNR and CDR2 FQNEAQ (reference sequence). The CDR3 is 14 residues long. V gave up 5 bases and J gave up 4 bases, with 14 bases separating them. The CDR3 coding sequence is TGTGCCAGCAGCGCATTTCAGGGGCTCTATGGCTACACCTTC. Residues: CASSAFQGLYGYTF.

This chain links TRBV11-2 with TRBJ1-5, with 12 bases lining up with TRBD1. The CDR3 has 15 amino acids. V lost 4 bases, J lost 5 bases, and 3 bases stayed unmatched. The germline CDR1 and CDR2 sequences are SGHAT and FQNNGV. The CDR3 is CASSSGTGGDQPQHF. Here the CDR3 DNA reads TGTGCCAGCAGCTCAGGGACAGGGGGCGATCAGCCCCAGCATTTT.

This rearrangement joins TRBV6-2 or TRBV6-3 to TRBJ2-1; tentative D call: TRBD1 (6 bases). Germline CDR1 and CDR2: MNHEY and SVGEGT. This CDR3 is 12 amino acids long. Deletions cut 6 bases from V and 8 bases from J, with 11 bases between. The CDR3 bases are TGTGCCAGCAGCGACAGGTATTATGAGCAGTTCTTC. Its translation: CASSDRYYEQFF.

The chain couples TRBV29-1 to TRBJ1-4, with D unclear. Between the trimmed V and J ends, which lost 6 bases and 4 bases, there was a span of 12 bases. This CDR3 contains 13 residues. The germline CDR1 and CDR2 sequences are SQVTM and ANQGSEA. This CDR3 reads CSVAPKYNEKLFF. In DNA, the CDR3 is TGCAGCGTGGCACCCAAATATAATGAAAAACTGTTTTTT. Full variable domain (outside the CDR3, taken from reference TRBV29-1 and TRBJ1-4): SAVISQKPSRDICQRGTSLTIQCQVDSQVTMMFWYRQQPGQSLTLIATANQGSEATYESGFVIDKFPISRPNLTFSTLTVSNMSPEDSSIYLCSVAPKYNEKLFFGSGTQLSVL.

The table lists this clonotype with a few counts. The chain carries TRBV29-1 and TRBJ2-7, with 7 bases matching TRBD2. The CDR3 runs to 20 residues. CDR1 is SQVTM, CDR2 ANQGSEA, per germline. V lost 3 bases, J lost 0 bases, and 23 bases stayed unmatched. The CDR3 loop reads CSVEGFQAGAGRLSSYEQYF. The DNA of the CDR3 is TGCAGCGTTGAGGGATTCCAGGCAGGAGCGGGACGCCTCAGCTCCTACGAGCAGTACTTC.

V and J are TRBV7-2 and TRBJ1-3, with 7 bases aligning to TRBD1. The CDR3 consists of 14 residues. Per the germline V gene, CDR1 is SGHTA and CDR2 is FQGNSA. The V and J ends lost 1 base and 3 bases, in that order; junction bases with no gene match: 0. The CDR3 here is CASSLDRGGNTIYF. CDR3 nucleotides: TGTGCCAGCAGCTTAGACAGGGGTGGAAACACCATATATTTT.

This CDR3 is CASSATTSGERTDTQYF. The DNA of the CDR3 is TGTGCCAGCTCAGCAACTACTAGCGGGGAGCGCACAGATACGCAGTATTTT. V is TRBV18 and J is TRBJ2-3, with 10 bases aligning to TRBD2. CDR1 and CDR2 (germline): KGHSH, LQKENI. The CDR3 consists of 17 residues. V shed 5 bases, J shed 1 base, and the junction held 9 bases outside the gene matches.

This chain uses TRBV20-1 with TRBJ2-7, with 7 bases that match TRBD2. The CDR3 spans 12 residues. Germline V gives CDR1 DFQATT, CDR2 SNEGSKA (reference sequence). V shed 6 bases and J 3 bases; nucleotides not matched to a gene: 5. In nucleotides, the CDR3 is TGCAGTGCCACCGGGACTATCTACGAGCAGTACTTC. Protein product: CSATGTIYEQYF.

This clonotype has more than one count but fewer than ten. J is TRBJ1-2 and V is TRBV2; no clear D. The V gene lost 4 bases and the J gene lost 8 bases, with 11 bases spanning the gap. The V gene's germline CDR1 is SNHLY and CDR2 FYNNEI. The CDR3 has 12 amino acids. CDR3 residues: CASSAHDKGYTF. The CDR3 DNA reads as TGTGCCAGCAGTGCCCACGACAAAGGCTACACCTTC.

This clonotype came up a few times. This chain joins TRBV12-5 and TRBJ2-3; 10 nucleotides align to TRBD2. J gave up 4 bases and V 0 bases, and 4 bases lay outside the gene matches. CDR1 LGHNT and CDR2 FRNRAP come from the germline V gene. The CDR3 is made up of 16 amino acids. The CDR3: CASGLVAGGHADTQYF. The CDR3 DNA reads as TGTGCTAGTGGTTTGGTAGCGGGAGGGCACGCAGATACGCAGTATTTT.

About this clonotype itself: One end of the junction does not line up with germline, which may come from a read error. The chain joins TRBV5-1 to TRBJ1-2; no clear D. CDR1 is SGHRS and CDR2 is YFSETQ in the germline V gene. The CDR3 sequence is 13 residues long. The CDR3 reads CATSLAESFGYTF. The CDR3 DNA sequence: TGCGCCACCAGCTTGGCCGAGTCGTTCGGCTACACCTTC.

This sequence joins TRBV7-2 and TRBJ2-3; D is tentatively TRBD1 or TRBD2 (5 bases each). CDR1 is SGHTA, CDR2 FQGNSA, per germline. The V end was cut by 5 bases, the J end by 6 bases, with 12 bases between. The CDR3 runs 13 residues. The CDR3 bases are TGTGCCAGCAGCACCGGGACCTCGGATACGCAGTATTTT. Translation gives CASSTGTSDTQYF.

This clonotype was seen a handful of times. The chain recombines TRBV4-3 with TRBJ1-1, with TRBD1 as a possible D gene (5 bases). The V end lost 3 bases, the J end lost 2 bases, and 16 bases lay between the germline ends. CDR1 and CDR2 (germline): LGHNA, YSLEER. The CDR3 spans 16 residues. CDR3 nucleotide sequence: TGCGCCAGCAGCCAGTCCGGGGCAGAACTTAACACTGAAGCTTTCTTT. Protein product: CASSQSGAELNTEAFF.

This clonotype was recorded many times. The CDR3 DNA reads TGCAGTGCTAGTCCGGGGCGGGGGGGCTACAATGAGCAGTTCTTC. Translated, it gives CSASPGRGGYNEQFF. The V call is TRBV20-1, the J call TRBJ2-1; 9 nucleotides align to TRBD2. The CDR3 covers 15 residues. Germline values: CDR1 DFQATT, CDR2 SNEGSKA (reference sequence). V gave up 3 bases and J gave up 3 bases; unmatched junction bases: 6.

J is TRBJ2-7 and V is TRBV3-1, with 10 bases lining up with TRBD2. Germline-derived CDR1 and CDR2 are LGHDT and YNNKEL (reference sequence). With V trimmed by 6 bases and J by 4 bases, 12 bases remained unmatched. The CDR3 length is 16 residues. The DNA for the CDR3 is TGTGCCAGCAGTCGCAAGCCCCCTAGCGGGAGTTACGAGCAGTACTTC. Translating gives CASSRKPPSGSYEQYF.

CDR3 sequence (DNA): TGCAGTGCCGGGTCCATTGACTATGGCTACACCTTC. Residues: CSAGSIDYGYTF. This chain joins TRBV20-1 and TRBJ1-2; D is uncertain. The CDR3 spans 12 residues. Between the trimmed V and J ends, which lost 6 bases and 3 bases, there was a span of 11 bases. Per germline, CDR1 DFQATT and CDR2 SNEGSKA (reference sequence).

This clonotype appeared a few times. The V and J genes are TRBV5-1 and TRBJ2-7, with 13 positions matching TRBD2. Germline values: CDR1 SGHRS, CDR2 YFSETQ. The CDR3 totals 15 residues. V lost 4 bases, J lost 3 bases, and 4 bases stayed unmatched. The CDR3 reads CASSIGTSGVYEQYF. DNA for the CDR3: TGCGCCAGCAGCATCGGGACTAGCGGGGTCTACGAGCAGTACTTC.

This clonotype was seen ten or more times. The CDR3 DNA follows: TGTGCCAGCAGCTCTACCCGGGACCCTAACTATGGCTACACCTTC. As protein: CASSSTRDPNYGYTF. The V and J genes are TRBV11-1 and TRBJ1-2; the D gene is possibly TRBD1 (5 bases). Germline CDR1 and CDR2: SGHAT and FQDESV (reference sequence). The CDR3 totals 15 residues. Trimming stripped 4 bases from V and 0 bases from J, with 12 bases between. Full variable domain (remainder filled in from reference TRBV11-1 and TRBJ1-2): EAEVAQSPRYKITEKSQAVAFWCDPISGHATLYWYRQILGQGPELLVQFQDESVVDDSQLPKDRFSAERLKGVDSTLKIQPAELGDSAMYLCASSSTRDPNYGYTFGSGTRLTVV.

Worth noting for this clonotype: At one of its ends the junction is not consistent with the germline gene, which may arise from a read error. The chain uses TRBV27 and TRBJ2-7; D unresolved. The germline CDR1 and CDR2 sequences are MNHEY and SMNVEV (reference sequence). The CDR3 has 14 residues. Here the CDR3 DNA reads TGTACCAGCAGTTTCGGAATGAACTCCTACGAGCAGTACTTC. This encodes CTSSFGMNSYEQYF.

Worth noting for this clonotype: A much larger clone sits a single nucleotide away, making a read error possible. As the CDR3 is not closed by the conserved phenylalanine or tryptophan, this likely results from a read error. This chain uses TRBV29-1 with TRBJ2-7; no firm D call. CDR1 SQVTM and CDR2 ANQGSEA come from the germline V gene. V lost 5 bases and J lost 0, with 11 bases in between. The CDR3 contains 13 residues. CDR3 amino acids: CSVQTYSSYEQYS. DNA of the CDR3: TGCAGCGTTCAGACGTATAGCTCCTACGAGCAGTACTCC.

This clonotype was picked up a small number of times. This sequence joins TRBV6-6 and TRBJ1-1; D is uncertain. The V end lost 2 bases, the J end lost 0 bases, and 13 bases lay between the germline ends. This CDR3 comprises 16 residues. From germline, CDR1 is MNHNY and CDR2 SVGAGI (reference sequence). The DNA of the CDR3 is TGTGCCAGCAGTTACCCGACGACGGCCATGAACACTGAAGCTTTCTTT. Amino acid sequence: CASSYPTTAMNTEAFF.

The J gene is TRBJ2-7, the V gene TRBV4-1; D may match TRBD1 or TRBD2 (6 bases each). CDR3 length: 14 amino acids. V dropped 2 bases and J dropped 4 bases, with 12 bases sitting between them. Germline V gene lookup returns CDR1 MGHRA and CDR2 YSYEKL. In nucleotides, the CDR3 is TGCGCCAGCAGCCAACCGGGGGCAGAATACGAGCAGTACTTC. Encoded protein: CASSQPGAEYEQYF.

V usage is TRBV20-1 and J usage is TRBJ1-5; D may be TRBD1 (6 bases). The CDR3 has 16 residues. Per germline, CDR1 DFQATT and CDR2 SNEGSKA (reference sequence). V lost 3 bases to trimming and J lost 4 bases, with 19 bases between them. DNA for the CDR3: TGCAGTGCTAGGGGCAGGGGCCACAGTTCGAATCAGCCCCAGCATTTT. Amino acid sequence: CSARGRGHSSNQPQHF.

The genes are TRBV6-2 or TRBV6-3 and TRBJ2-7; tentative D call: TRBD2 (6 bases). Germline CDR1 reads MNHEY; CDR2 reads SVGEGT. The V end lost 8 bases, the J end lost 5 bases, and 10 bases lay between the germline ends. The CDR3 consists of 11 residues. The CDR3 is CASGTPDEQYF. Here the CDR3 DNA reads TGTGCCAGCGGGACTCCCGACGAGCAGTACTTC.